This TCR beta chain stems from a study of T cells in tumors after PD-1 blockade (dated by TCRdb to about 2019). For the study in its entirety: Patients were excluded if they had prior checkpoint blockade, use of systemic immunosuppressants, or recent radiotherapy or other anti-cancer therapy within 4 weeks. Treatment consisted of either cemiplimab 350 mg every 2 weeks or pembrolizumab 200 mg every 3 weeks. While on anti-PD-1 treatment, some of the patients also continued taking daily vismodegib 150 mg. An average of 113,528 TCR templates (range 24,679-257,772) and around 38,000 unique clonotypes was obtained for peripheral blood samples. Using site-matched tumors from BCC or SCC patients sampled before and after anti-PD-1 therapy, the study carried out paired single-cell RNA and TCR sequencing. To compare blood and tumor clonotypes, bulk TCR sequencing was performed on approximately nine peripheral blood samples from a few patients. RECIST version 1.1 was the standard used to evaluate clinical response.

This specimen's time point label, per the study, means: before anti-PD-1 therapy. Genomic DNA extracted from tumor biopsies or peripheral blood was used for bulk TCRbeta sequencing, with input ranging from roughly 616 ng to 6,500 ng. All patients had histologically proven advanced or metastatic basal or squamous cell carcinoma and were poor candidates for surgical resection. The basal cell carcinoma cohort comprised fewer than twelve patients, of whom several had bulk tumor TCR sequencing. General study outcomes and caveats: About 41% of tumor TCR clonotypes were detected in blood, and some novel exhausted tumor clones were observed in pre-treatment blood, which was taken as suggesting peripheral recruitment. The source of novel T cell clones was not identified, and lymphoid organs or rare unexpanded clones within the tumor or the tumor periphery could be included among the possible sources.

A remark on this clone: What antigen it recognizes has not been identified. No much larger clone exists at a distance of one base, and base qualities are not known.

The CDR3 spans 15 residues, from the cysteine through the phenylalanine. The kept DNA is CDR3 alone, 45 bases in frame from the first base. From the germline V gene, CDR1 is SGHRS and CDR2 is YFSETQ. The junction shows trimming of 1 base on V and 8 bases on J, plus 15 bases between the germline ends. The immunoSEQ platform was used to carry out deep TCRbeta sequencing. The source study handled its data this way. Only productive rearrangements were exported from the immunoSEQ Analyzer for further analysis. T cell phenotypes were assigned to bulk TCRbeta clonotypes by matching the clonotypes to single-cell RNA+TCR-seq clones that had the same TCRbeta sequence. Clone enrichment in tumor was calculated as tumor frequency divided by PBMC frequency from bulk TCR sequencing. TCRs were sorted with GLIPH into specificity groups, meaning clusters of distinct TCRs that share CDR3 motifs and likely recognize common antigens. Sourced from immuneACCESS, this table was stored by TCRdb with only in-frame sequences that have V and J called. A share of the clones is absent; for the studies checked, an unresolved V gene accounts for under half, and the remainder has no known explanation. V and J calls and clone size are given by that table; D and trimming were obtained from the DNA. Counted in this sample were about 48,000 clones; 81% of them appeared once. The ten most abundant clones make up roughly 4% of the sample.

Material: PBMCs, obtained before anti-PD-1 treatment. The chain was built from TRBV5-1 and TRBJ1-4, and the D gene may be TRBD1, 6 bases matching. This clonotype was sampled from a human donor with basal cell carcinoma. In nucleotide form, the sequence is TGCGCCAGCAGCTTGATGGGGGGCGGAGAGGAAAAACTGTTTTTT. This translates into CASSLMGGGEEKLFF.